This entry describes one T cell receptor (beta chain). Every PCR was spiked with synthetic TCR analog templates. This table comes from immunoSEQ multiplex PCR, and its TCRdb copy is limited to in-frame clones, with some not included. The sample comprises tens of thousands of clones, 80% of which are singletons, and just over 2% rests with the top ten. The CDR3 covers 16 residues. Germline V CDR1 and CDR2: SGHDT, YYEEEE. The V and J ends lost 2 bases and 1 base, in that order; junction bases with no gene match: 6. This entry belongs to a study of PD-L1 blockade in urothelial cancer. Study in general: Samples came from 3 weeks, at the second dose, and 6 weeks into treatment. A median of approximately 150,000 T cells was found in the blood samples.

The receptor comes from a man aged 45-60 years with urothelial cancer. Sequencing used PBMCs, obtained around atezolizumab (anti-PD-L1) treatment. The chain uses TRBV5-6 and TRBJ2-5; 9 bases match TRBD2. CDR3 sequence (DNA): TGTGCCAGCAGCTTCTACTCTAGCGGGGTCCAAGAGACCCAGTACTTC. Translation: CASSFYSSGVQETQYF.